Listed here is a single T cell receptor (beta chain). Germline V gene data show CDR1 as SGDLS and CDR2 as YYNGEE. This CDR3 is built from 13 residues. Trimming took 3 bases from V and 3 from J, leaving 9 bases between them. This specimen comes from a study of T cell changes during pregnancy in multiple sclerosis. Data came from immunoSEQ multiplex PCR; TCRdb stores just in-frame clones and leaves some out. The sample includes about 38,000 clones, around 90% of them seen just once. The sequence derives from a female donor with multiple sclerosis, enrolled in a pregnancy study. This chain connects TRBV9 to TRBJ1-2; D ambiguous. The source was CD8+ T cells from peripheral blood mononuclear cells, collected after pregnancy. The CDR3 DNA is TGTGCCAGCAGCGGAGATCGGGACTATGGCTACACCTTC. Residues: CASSGDRDYGYTF.